What follows describes a single T cell receptor beta chain. This entry belongs to a study of preoperative IRX-2 immunotherapy in early breast cancer. The treatment here: preoperative locoregional IRX-2 cytokine immunotherapy. The CDR3 spans 16 residues. Germline V CDR1 and CDR2: SGHVT, SQSDAQ. Trimming stripped 5 bases from V and 0 bases from J, with 16 bases between. The protocol was immunoSEQ multiplex PCR, while the TCRdb copy is restricted to in-frame clones and leaves out a portion. The sample contains more than 35,000 clones, 60% to 85% of which appear only once. This chain links TRBV7-4 with TRBJ1-1; the D gene is possibly TRBD1 (5 bases). The TCR comes from a human donor with breast cancer. The material was tumor tissue, obtained after IRX-2 immunotherapy. CDR3: CASSPTGGAMNTEAFF. Written as DNA, the CDR3 is TGTGCCAGCAGCCCGACGGGGGGAGCGATGAACACTGAAGCTTTCTTT. Filled out from reference TRBV7-4 and TRBJ1-1, the complete variable domain reads GAGVSQSPRYKVAKRGRDVALRCDSISGHVTLYWYRQTLGQGSEVLTYSQSDAQRDKSGRPSGRFSAERPERSVSTLKIQRTEQGDSAVYLCASSPTGGAMNTEAFFGQGTRLTVV.